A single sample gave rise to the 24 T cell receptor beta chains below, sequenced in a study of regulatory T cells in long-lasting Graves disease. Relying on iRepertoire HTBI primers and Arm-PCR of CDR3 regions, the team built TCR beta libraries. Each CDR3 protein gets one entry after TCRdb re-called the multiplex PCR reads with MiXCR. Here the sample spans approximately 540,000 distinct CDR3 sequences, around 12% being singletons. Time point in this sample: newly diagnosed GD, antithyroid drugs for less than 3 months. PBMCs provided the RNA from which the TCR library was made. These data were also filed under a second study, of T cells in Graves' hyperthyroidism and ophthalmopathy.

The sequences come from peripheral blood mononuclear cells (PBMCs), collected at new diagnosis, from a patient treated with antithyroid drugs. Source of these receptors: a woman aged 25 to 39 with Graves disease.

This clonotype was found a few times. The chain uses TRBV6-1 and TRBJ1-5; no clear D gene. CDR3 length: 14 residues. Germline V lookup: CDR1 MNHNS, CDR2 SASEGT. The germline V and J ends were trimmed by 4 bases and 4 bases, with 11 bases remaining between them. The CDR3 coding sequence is TGTGCCAGCAGTGCGGACCGGGCGAATCAGCCCCAGCATTTT. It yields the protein CASSADRANQPQHF.

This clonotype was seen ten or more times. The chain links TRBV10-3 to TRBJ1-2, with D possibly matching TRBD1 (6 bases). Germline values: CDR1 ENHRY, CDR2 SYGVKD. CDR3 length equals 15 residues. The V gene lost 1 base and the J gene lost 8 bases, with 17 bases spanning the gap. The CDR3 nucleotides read TGTGCCATCAGTGAGTTGACGGGACAATCTATGGGCTACACCTTC. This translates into CAISELTGQSMGYTF.

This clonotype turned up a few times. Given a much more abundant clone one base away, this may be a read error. Here the CDR3 DNA reads TGTGCCATCAGTGAGGGGGGTAATTCACCCCTCCACTTT. Amino acids: CAISEGGNSPLHF. V is TRBV10-3 and J is TRBJ1-6; a weak D match, TRBD1 (5 bases). The V gene's germline CDR1 is ENHRY and CDR2 SYGVKD. The CDR3 covers 13 residues. Trimming stripped 2 bases from V and 6 bases from J, with 5 bases between.

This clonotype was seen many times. The CDR3 is CAITGGWEAFF. DNA for the CDR3: TGTGCCATTACAGGGGGTTGGGAAGCTTTCTTT. This sequence joins TRBV2 and TRBJ1-1; 8 bases match TRBD1. Germline-derived CDR1 and CDR2 are SNHLY and FYNNEI. The CDR3 length is 11 residues. V shed 10 bases and J 8 bases; nucleotides not matched to a gene: 6.

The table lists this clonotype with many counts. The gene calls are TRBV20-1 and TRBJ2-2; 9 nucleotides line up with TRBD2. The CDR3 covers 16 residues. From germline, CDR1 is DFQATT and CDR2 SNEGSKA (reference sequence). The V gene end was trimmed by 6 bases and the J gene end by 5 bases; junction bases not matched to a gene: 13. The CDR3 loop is CSAHGFGTSRTGELFF. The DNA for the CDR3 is TGCAGTGCCCACGGATTCGGGACTAGCCGTACCGGGGAGCTGTTTTTT.

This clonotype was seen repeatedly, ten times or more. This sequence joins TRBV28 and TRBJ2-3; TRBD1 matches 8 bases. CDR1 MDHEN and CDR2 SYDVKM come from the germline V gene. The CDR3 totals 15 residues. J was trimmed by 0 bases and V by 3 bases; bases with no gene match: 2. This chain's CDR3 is CASSFQGASTDTQYF. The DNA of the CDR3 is TGTGCCAGCAGTTTTCAGGGGGCAAGCACAGATACGCAGTATTTT.

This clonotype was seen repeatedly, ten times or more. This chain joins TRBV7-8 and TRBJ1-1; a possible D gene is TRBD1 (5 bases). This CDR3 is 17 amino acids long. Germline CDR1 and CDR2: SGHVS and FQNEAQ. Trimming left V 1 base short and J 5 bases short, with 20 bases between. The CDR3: CASSLGARLQGWTEAFF. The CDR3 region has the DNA TGTGCCAGCAGCTTAGGGGCAAGGCTTCAGGGCTGGACTGAAGCTTTCTTT.

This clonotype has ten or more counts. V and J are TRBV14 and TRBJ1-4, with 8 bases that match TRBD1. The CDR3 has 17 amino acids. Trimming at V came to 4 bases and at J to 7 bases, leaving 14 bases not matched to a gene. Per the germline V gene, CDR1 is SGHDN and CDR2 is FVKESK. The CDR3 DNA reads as TGTGCCAGCAGCCGAAGCCTAGCAAGGACAGGGTTTGAAAAACTGTTTTTT. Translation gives CASSRSLARTGFEKLFF. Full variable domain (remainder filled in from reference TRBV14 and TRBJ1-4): EAGVTQFPSHSVIEKGQTVTLRCDPISGHDNLYWYRRVMGKEIKFLLHFVKESKQDESGMPNNRFLAERTGGTYSTLKVQPAELEDSGVYFCASSRSLARTGFEKLFFGSGTQLSVL.

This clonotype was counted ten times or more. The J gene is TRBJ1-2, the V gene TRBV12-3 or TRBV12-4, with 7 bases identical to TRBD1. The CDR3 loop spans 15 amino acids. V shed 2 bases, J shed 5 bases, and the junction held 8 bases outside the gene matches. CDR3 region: CASSLLGQRGYGYTF. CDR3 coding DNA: TGTGCCAGCAGTTTACTGGGACAGCGGGGGTATGGCTACACCTTC.

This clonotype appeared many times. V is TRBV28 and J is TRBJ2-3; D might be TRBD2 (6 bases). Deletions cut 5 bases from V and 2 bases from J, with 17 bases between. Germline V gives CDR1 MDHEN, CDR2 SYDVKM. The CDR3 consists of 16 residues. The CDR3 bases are TGTGCCAGCAGTCCCCGGGGACTTTACTACACAGATACGCAGTATTTT. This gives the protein CASSPRGLYYTDTQYF.

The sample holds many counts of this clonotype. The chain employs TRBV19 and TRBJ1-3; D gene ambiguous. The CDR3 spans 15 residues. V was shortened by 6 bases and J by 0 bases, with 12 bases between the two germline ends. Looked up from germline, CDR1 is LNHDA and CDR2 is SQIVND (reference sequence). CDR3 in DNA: TGTGCCAGTAGGCTACCCGGTGACTCTGGAAACACCATATATTTT. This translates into CASRLPGDSGNTIYF.

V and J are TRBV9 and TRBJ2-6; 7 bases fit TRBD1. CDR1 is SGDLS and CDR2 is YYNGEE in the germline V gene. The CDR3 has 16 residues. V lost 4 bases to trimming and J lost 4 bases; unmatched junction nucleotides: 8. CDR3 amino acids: CASSLPTGSGANVLTF. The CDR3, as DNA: TGTGCCAGCAGCCTCCCGACAGGGTCAGGGGCCAACGTCCTGACTTTC.

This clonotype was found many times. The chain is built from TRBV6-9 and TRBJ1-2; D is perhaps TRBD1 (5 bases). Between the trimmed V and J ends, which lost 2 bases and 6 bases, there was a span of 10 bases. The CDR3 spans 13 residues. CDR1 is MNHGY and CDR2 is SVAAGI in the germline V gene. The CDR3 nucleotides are TGTGCCAGCAGTTATGGGGGGAGGAATGGCTACACCTTC. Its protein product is CASSYGGRNGYTF.

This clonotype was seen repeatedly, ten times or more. CDR3 sequence (DNA): TGTGCCAGCAGGCGGGACAGGGACTTCAATCAGCCCCAGCATTTT. Translating gives CASRRDRDFNQPQHF. This rearrangement joins TRBV6-2 or TRBV6-3 to TRBJ1-5; 9 bases match TRBD1. CDR3 length: 15 amino acids. The trim removed 6 bases at V and 3 bases at J, leaving 6 bases unmatched. In germline, CDR1 is MNHEY, CDR2 SVGEGT.

CDR3 nucleotides: TGCGCCAGCAGCCAAGAACCGGGACAGGGGAAACTAAGTAACTATGGCTACACCTTC. Protein product: CASSQEPGQGKLSNYGYTF. This chain connects TRBV4-3 to TRBJ1-2; 10 bases map to TRBD1. The CDR3 spans 19 residues. Unmatched junction bases numbered 11, after V lost 0 bases and J lost 1 base. The germline V gene has CDR1 LGHNA and CDR2 YSLEER.

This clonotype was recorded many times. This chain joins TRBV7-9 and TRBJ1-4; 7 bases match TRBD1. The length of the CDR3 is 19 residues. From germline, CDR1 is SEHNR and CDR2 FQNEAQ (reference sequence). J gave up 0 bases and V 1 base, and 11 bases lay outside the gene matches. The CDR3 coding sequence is TGTGCCAGCAGCTTAGTAGATTGGGACAGCCCAACAACTAATGAAAAACTGTTTTTT. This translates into CASSLVDWDSPTTNEKLFF.

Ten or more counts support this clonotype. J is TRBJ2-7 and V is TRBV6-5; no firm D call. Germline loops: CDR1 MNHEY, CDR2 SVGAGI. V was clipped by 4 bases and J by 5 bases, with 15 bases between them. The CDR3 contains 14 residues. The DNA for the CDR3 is TGTGCCAGCAGTTCCCCCGGTTTAGGCCACGAGCAGTACTTC. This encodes CASSSPGLGHEQYF.

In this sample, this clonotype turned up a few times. This CDR3 reads CASSLGLPDTEAFF. The CDR3 DNA follows: TGTGCCAGCAGCTTGGGACTCCCTGACACTGAAGCTTTCTTT. This rearrangement joins TRBV7-8 to TRBJ1-1; tentatively, D is TRBD1 (5 bases). CDR1 is SGHVS and CDR2 is FQNEAQ in the germline V gene. The length of the CDR3 is 14 residues. Trimming took 3 bases from V and 3 from J, leaving 11 bases between them.

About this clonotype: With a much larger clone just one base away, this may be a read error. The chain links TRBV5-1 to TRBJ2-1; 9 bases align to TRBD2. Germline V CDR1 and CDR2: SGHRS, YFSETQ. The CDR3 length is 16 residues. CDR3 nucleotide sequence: TGCGCCAGCAGCTCGGGGCCTAGCGGGGCCTACAATGAGCAGCTCTTC. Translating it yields CASSSGPSGAYNEQLF.

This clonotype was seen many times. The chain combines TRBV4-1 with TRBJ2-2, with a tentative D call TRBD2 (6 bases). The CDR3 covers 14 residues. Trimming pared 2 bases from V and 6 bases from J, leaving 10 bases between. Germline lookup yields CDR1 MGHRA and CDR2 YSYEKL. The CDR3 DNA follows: TGCGCCAGCAGCCAATGGGGGGTGGCCGGGGAGCTGTTTTTT. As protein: CASSQWGVAGELFF.

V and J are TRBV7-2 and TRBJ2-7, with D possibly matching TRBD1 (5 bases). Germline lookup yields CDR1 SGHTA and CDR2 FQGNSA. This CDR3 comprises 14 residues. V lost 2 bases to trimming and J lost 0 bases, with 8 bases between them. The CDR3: CASSLPGPSYEQYF. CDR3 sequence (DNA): TGTGCCAGCAGCTTACCAGGGCCCTCCTACGAGCAGTACTTC.

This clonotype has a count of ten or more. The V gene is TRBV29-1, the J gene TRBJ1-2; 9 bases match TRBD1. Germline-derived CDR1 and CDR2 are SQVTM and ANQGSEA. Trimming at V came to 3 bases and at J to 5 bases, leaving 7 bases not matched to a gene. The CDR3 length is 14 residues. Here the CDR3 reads CSVEGTGSEYGYTF. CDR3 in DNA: TGCAGCGTTGAGGGGACAGGGTCTGAGTATGGCTACACCTTC.

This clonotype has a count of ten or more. The CDR3, as DNA: TGCAGCGTTGAGGGACCTTACATGAACACTGAAGCTTTCTTT. This gives the protein CSVEGPYMNTEAFF. The rearrangement links TRBV29-1 to TRBJ1-1, with a tentative D call TRBD1 (5 bases). V was clipped by 3 bases and J by 0 bases, with 11 bases between them. This CDR3 has 14 amino acids. Germline V CDR1 and CDR2: SQVTM, ANQGSEA.

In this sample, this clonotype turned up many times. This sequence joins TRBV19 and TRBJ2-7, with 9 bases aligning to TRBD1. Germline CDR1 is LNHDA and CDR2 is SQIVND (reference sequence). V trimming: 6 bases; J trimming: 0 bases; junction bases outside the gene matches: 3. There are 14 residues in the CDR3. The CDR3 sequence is CASRRDRDSYEQYF. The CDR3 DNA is TGTGCCAGTAGGCGGGACAGGGACTCCTACGAGCAGTACTTC.